Listed here are 9 T cell receptor beta chains from one sample, sequenced in a study of cytomegalovirus exposure and HLA in healthy donors. The PCR contained 60 Vbeta and 13 Jbeta primers. Data came from immunoSEQ multiplex PCR; TCRdb stores just in-frame clones and leaves some out. The sample lists 55,000 to 75,000 clones, roughly 75% occurring once. Material: PBMCs. These receptors were collected from a woman aged 25 to 39 in good health and CMV-seropositive.

This rearrangement joins TRBV28 to TRBJ1-2; a weak D match, TRBD1 (6 bases). Germline V CDR1 and CDR2: MDHEN, SYDVKM. The CDR3 consists of 13 residues. V was clipped by 2 bases and J by 7 bases, with 11 bases between them. DNA for the CDR3: TGTGCCAGCAGTTTAGCGGGGGGCAGTGGCTACACCTTC. This sequence encodes CASSLAGGSGYTF.

This chain uses TRBV2 with TRBJ2-1; 8 positions agree with TRBD2. The CDR3 is 13 amino acids. The junction had 0 bases not matched to a gene; V was cut back by 2 bases and J by 6 bases. Germline-derived CDR1 and CDR2 are SNHLY and FYNNEI. CDR3: CASSEREGNEQFF. Here the CDR3 DNA reads TGTGCCAGCAGTGAACGGGAGGGCAATGAGCAGTTCTTC.

This clone has just one count. V usage is TRBV6-5 and J usage is TRBJ2-5, with 7 positions matching TRBD2. Germline loops: CDR1 MNHEY, CDR2 SVGAGI. V shed 0 bases, J shed 2 bases, and the junction held 6 bases outside the gene matches. The CDR3 length is 16 residues. CDR3 in amino acids: CASSYSLPSGQETQYF. The DNA of the CDR3 is TGTGCCAGCAGTTACTCGCTCCCTAGCGGTCAAGAGACCCAGTACTTC.

The rearrangement uses TRBV5-1 and TRBJ2-1; 7 positions agree with TRBD2. Trimming cost V 0 bases and J 3 bases; bases outside gene matches: 3. The length of the CDR3 is 15 residues. Germline V gene data show CDR1 as SGHRS and CDR2 as YFSETQ. The CDR3 sequence: CASSLVSSGYNEQFF. Written as DNA, the CDR3 is TGCGCCAGCAGCTTGGTGTCTAGCGGCTACAATGAGCAGTTCTTC. Full variable domain (rest looked up from reference TRBV5-1 and TRBJ2-1): KAGVTQTPRYLIKTRGQQVTLSCSPISGHRSVSWYQQTPGQGLQFLFEYFSETQRNKGNFPGRFSGRQFSNSRSEMNVSTLELGDSALYLCASSLVSSGYNEQFFGPGTRLTVL.

The V and J genes are TRBV9 and TRBJ2-3; 8 positions agree with TRBD2. V shed 4 bases, J shed 8 bases, and the junction held 3 bases outside the gene matches. There are 12 residues in the CDR3. Germline V gene sequence: CDR1 SGDLS, CDR2 YYNGEE. CDR3 residues: CASSPGGGTQYF. CDR3 nucleotide sequence: TGTGCCAGCAGCCCGGGAGGGGGTACGCAGTATTTT.

The chain couples TRBV19 to TRBJ2-1; perhaps TRBD1 as D (5 bases). The CDR3 loop spans 15 amino acids. Trimming cost V 3 bases and J 3 bases, with 12 bases left between them. Per the germline V gene, CDR1 is LNHDA and CDR2 is SQIVND (reference sequence). The DNA for the CDR3 is TGTGCCAGTAGTATTGGTGGGGCAGACTACAATGAGCAGTTCTTC. Its translation: CASSIGGADYNEQFF.

The V and J genes are TRBV30 and TRBJ2-7; 7 nucleotides align to TRBD2. The CDR3 length is 12 residues. The V and J ends lost 1 base and 7 bases, in that order; junction bases with no gene match: 4. Germline V gene lookup returns CDR1 GTSNPN and CDR2 SVGIG (reference sequence). CDR3 nucleotides: TGTGCCTGGAGTGGTGGGGGGGGTGAGCAGTACTTC. It translates to CAWSGGGGEQYF. Supplemented by reference TRBV30 and TRBJ2-7, the full variable domain reads SQTIHQWPATLVQPVGSPLSLECTVEGTSNPNLYWYRQAAGRGLQLLFYSVGIGQISSEVPQNLSASRPQDRQFILSSKKLLLSDSGFYLCAWSGGGGEQYFGPGTRLTVT.

The chain joins TRBV5-6 to TRBJ2-7; 7 bases line up with TRBD1. Germline V gene sequence: CDR1 SGHDT, CDR2 YYEEEE. The V segment lost 2 bases and the J segment 2 bases; nucleotides outside the gene matches: 16. CDR3 length equals 18 residues. In DNA form, the CDR3 reads TGTGCCAGCAGCTTCCTAAACAGACAGGGTGTTTTTACCTACGAGCAGTACTTC. The encoded protein is CASSFLNRQGVFTYEQYF.

This chain joins TRBV9 and TRBJ1-6; weak D call: TRBD1 (6 bases). CDR3 length equals 15 residues. The V end was cut by 7 bases, the J end by 7 bases, with 18 bases between. Germline V gives CDR1 SGDLS, CDR2 YYNGEE. The CDR3 spells CASAGGGRGNSPLHF. The CDR3, as DNA: TGTGCCAGCGCGGGGGGGGGCCGAGGAAATTCACCCCTCCACTTT.